These 24 T cell receptor beta chains originate from one sample sequenced in a study of blood T cell repertoires in COVID-19. The method was immunoSEQ multiplex PCR; TCRdb's version includes in-frame clones alone and lacks a portion of them. This table has roughly 100,000 clones, 70% to 90% appearing once. Specimen: peripheral blood. All receptors derive from a man aged 45-60 years with active COVID-19.

The CDR3 DNA reads TGTGCCAGCAGCCCAGAGGGGAACACTGAAGCTTTCTTT. Translating gives CASSPEGNTEAFF. This rearrangement joins TRBV7-9 to TRBJ1-1; D is unresolved. Trimming took off 5 bases at V and 1 base at J, with 8 bases between the two ends. Germline loops: CDR1 SEHNR, CDR2 FQNEAQ (reference sequence). There are 13 residues in the CDR3.

The chain carries TRBV7-9 and TRBJ1-3; D ambiguous. Germline CDR1 SEHNR, CDR2 FQNEAQ (reference sequence). The length of the CDR3 is 15 residues. Trimming pared 5 bases from V and 0 bases from J, leaving 11 bases between. CDR3 coding DNA: TGTGCCAGCAGCCGCGGGAACGGCTCTGGAAACACCATATATTTT. This gives the protein CASSRGNGSGNTIYF. Using reference TRBV7-9 and TRBJ1-3 for the parts outside the CDR3, the full variable domain is DTGVSQNPRHKITKRGQNVTFRCDPISEHNRLYWYRQTLGQGPEFLTYFQNEAQLEKSRLLSDRFSAERPKGSFSTLEIQRTEQGDSAMYLCASSRGNGSGNTIYFGEGSWLTVV.

DNA of the CDR3: TGTGCCAGCTCAGGCGGGGTCGGAGCTAACTATGGCTACACCTTC. Its translation: CASSGGVGANYGYTF. The V gene is TRBV21-1, the J gene TRBJ1-2. TRBV21-1 is a known pseudogene. CDR3 length: 15 residues.

Note on this clone: The sample contains more than one DNA sequence encoding this CDR3. V gene TRBV10-3 combines with J gene TRBJ1-2, with TRBD1 identical over 8 bases. The CDR3 runs to 15 residues. Trimming took 3 bases from V and 5 from J; bases not matched to a gene: 8. From germline, CDR1 is ENHRY and CDR2 SYGVKD. CDR3 coding DNA: TGTGCCATCAGTGACCCTCGGACAGGGAATTATGGCTACACCTTC. Its protein product is CAISDPRTGNYGYTF.

Only a few counts were recorded for this clone. The rearrangement links TRBV5-6 to TRBJ2-2, with TRBD2 identical over 7 bases. J gave up 1 base and V 1 base, and 4 bases lay outside the gene matches. The germline V gene encodes CDR1 SGHDT and CDR2 YYEEEE. The CDR3 is made up of 16 amino acids. The CDR3 bases are TGTGCCAGCAGCTTGCCAGGCGGGGGGAACACCGGGGAGCTGTTTTTT. Translating it yields CASSLPGGGNTGELFF.

The J gene is TRBJ2-7, the V gene TRBV5-4; 10 bases line up with TRBD1. CDR3 length: 13 residues. Trimming took 6 bases from V and 2 from J; bases not matched to a gene: 2. Germline V CDR1 and CDR2: SGHNT, YYREEE (reference sequence). The CDR3 DNA reads as TGTGCCAGCAAAGGACAGGGGGCCTACGAGCAGTACTTC. Its translation: CASKGQGAYEQYF.

The gene calls are TRBV5-4 and TRBJ1-3, with 9 positions matching TRBD1. The V segment lost 4 bases and the J segment 0 bases; nucleotides outside the gene matches: 14. Germline-derived CDR1 and CDR2 are SGHNT and YYREEE (reference sequence). The CDR3 contains 19 residues. CDR3 residues: CASSTPSGTGRFSGNTIYF. Here the CDR3 DNA reads TGTGCCAGCAGCACGCCCTCCGGGACAGGGCGATTCTCTGGAAACACCATATATTTT.

V and J are TRBV6-1 and TRBJ2-5, with D tentatively TRBD2 (6 bases). Deletions cut 1 base from V and 4 bases from J, with 16 bases between. Germline assignment: CDR1 MNHNS and CDR2 SASEGT. CDR3 length equals 16 residues. In nucleotides, the CDR3 is TGTGCCAGCAGTGAAGGGGGACGGAGGGAAAGAGAGACCCAGTACTTC. It encodes CASSEGGRRERETQYF.

The CDR3 sequence is CASSYGGTGPYEQYF. CDR3 sequence (DNA): TGTGCCAGCAGTTACGGAGGGACAGGACCCTACGAGCAGTACTTC. J is TRBJ2-7 and V is TRBV6-5, with TRBD1 matching over 8 bases. Trimming cost V 2 bases and J 2 bases; bases outside gene matches: 5. The CDR3 spans 15 residues. The germline gives CDR1 MNHEY, CDR2 SVGAGI.

The V and J genes are TRBV7-3 and TRBJ1-1, with unresolved D. The length of the CDR3 is 14 residues. The germline V and J ends were trimmed by 1 base and 1 base, with 7 bases remaining between them. Germline CDR1 and CDR2: SGHTA and FQGTGA. CDR3 residues: CASSLSAGNTEAFF. The CDR3 DNA follows: TGTGCCAGCAGCTTAAGTGCAGGGAACACTGAAGCTTTCTTT. The entire variable domain, with the rest obtained from reference TRBV7-3 and TRBJ1-1, is as follows: GAGVSQTPSNKVTEKGKYVELRCDPISGHTALYWYRQSLGQGPEFLIYFQGTGAADDSGLPNDRFFAVRPEGSVSTLKIQRTERGDSAVYLCASSLSAGNTEAFFGQGTRLTVV.

The chain carries TRBV7-9 and TRBJ2-2; TRBD2 matches 10 bases. CDR1 SEHNR and CDR2 FQNEAQ come from the germline V gene (reference sequence). This CDR3 has 18 residues. The junction had 12 bases not matched to a gene; V was cut back by 2 bases and J by 6 bases. CDR3 bases: TGTGCCAGCAGCTTAAAAAGAGAGCGGGGGGGCCCTGCCGGGGAGCTGTTTTTT. Translation gives CASSLKRERGGPAGELFF.

The chain recombines TRBV12-3 or TRBV12-4 with TRBJ2-5; possibly TRBD2 for D (5 bases). The CDR3 length is 13 residues. V lost 2 bases and J 3 bases, leaving 7 bases between the germline ends. The CDR3 spells CASSLSGKETQYF. Here the CDR3 DNA reads TGTGCCAGCAGTTTATCCGGGAAAGAGACCCAGTACTTC.

V usage is TRBV10-3 and J usage is TRBJ1-6; TRBD1 might be the D (5 bases). The germline V and J ends were trimmed by 4 bases and 7 bases, with 11 bases remaining between them. The CDR3 sequence is 14 residues long. The germline V gene has CDR1 ENHRY and CDR2 SYGVKD. This CDR3 is CAISVEGTNSPLHF. The CDR3 DNA reads TGTGCCATCAGTGTGGAGGGGACCAATTCACCCCTCCACTTT.

This clone occurred a few times. This chain uses TRBV6-6 with TRBJ2-5, with unresolved D. The CDR3 has 12 amino acids. The V end was cut by 10 bases, the J end by 2 bases, with 11 bases between. The germline gives CDR1 MNHNY, CDR2 SVGAGI (reference sequence). The DNA of the CDR3 is TGTGCCACTACCTGGTCTCAAGAGACCCAGTACTTC. This codes for CATTWSQETQYF.

This clone was found once. The V call is TRBV5-5, the J call TRBJ2-7; 7 bases line up with TRBD1. Germline CDR1 is SGHKS and CDR2 is YYEKEE (reference sequence). The trim removed 2 bases at V and 2 bases at J, leaving 7 bases unmatched. The CDR3 loop spans 15 amino acids. Here the CDR3 DNA reads TGTGCCAGCAGCTTCGGGACAGCGATCCCCTACGAGCAGTACTTC. Residues: CASSFGTAIPYEQYF.

This sequence joins TRBV9 and TRBJ2-3, with 7 bases aligning to TRBD1. The CDR3 consists of 14 residues. V lost 5 bases to trimming and J lost 2 bases; unmatched junction nucleotides: 5. Germline CDR1 SGDLS, CDR2 YYNGEE. CDR3 nucleotides: TGTGCCAGCAGAAGGGGGCTCCTCACAGATACGCAGTATTTT. This gives the protein CASRRGLLTDTQYF.

This rearrangement joins TRBV7-9 to TRBJ2-7; TRBD2 matches 9 bases. The CDR3 sequence is 16 residues long. V gave up 5 bases and J gave up 3 bases; unmatched junction bases: 11. Per the germline V gene, CDR1 is SEHNR and CDR2 is FQNEAQ (reference sequence). The CDR3 bases are TGTGCCAGCAGCCCTCTAAAGCGGGGGGCGCACTACGAGCAGTACTTC. Its protein is CASSPLKRGAHYEQYF.

V and J are TRBV4-3 and TRBJ1-6; tentatively, D is TRBD1 (6 bases). Per the germline V gene, CDR1 is LGHNA and CDR2 is YSLEER. Between the trimmed V and J ends, which lost 0 bases and 5 bases, there was a span of 8 bases. The CDR3 contains 15 residues. The CDR3 bases are TGCGCCAGCAGCCAAGAGGGACATAATAATTCACCCCTCCACTTT. Translated: CASSQEGHNNSPLHF.

V gene TRBV18 combines with J gene TRBJ1-4, with a tentative D call TRBD1 (6 bases). Germline assignment: CDR1 KGHSH and CDR2 LQKENI. The CDR3 extends over 14 amino acids. V lost 3 bases and J lost 5, with 10 bases in between. The DNA for the CDR3 is TGTGCCAGCTCACCGGGGGCACAGAATGAAAAACTGTTTTTT. It translates to CASSPGAQNEKLFF.

The chain has TRBV28 and TRBJ2-7; 10 bases agree with TRBD1. Germline V gene lookup returns CDR1 MDHEN and CDR2 SYDVKM. This CDR3 has 15 amino acids. With 1 base clipped from V and 5 bases from J, the junction kept 5 bases outside the gene matches. The CDR3 sequence is CASSLLGQGFDEQYF. The CDR3 region has the DNA TGTGCCAGCAGTTTATTGGGACAGGGGTTCGACGAGCAGTACTTC. Together with reference TRBV28 and TRBJ2-7, the CDR3 gives the full variable domain: DVKVTQSSRYLVKRTGEKVFLECVQDMDHENMFWYRQDPGLGLRLIYFSYDVKMKEKGDIPEGYSVSREKKERFSLILESASTNQTSMYLCASSLLGQGFDEQYFGPGTRLTVT.

The chain carries TRBV5-1 and TRBJ2-7; D perhaps matches TRBD1 (7 bases). The CDR3 contains 14 residues. Germline V CDR1 and CDR2: SGHRS, YFSETQ. V was pared by 4 bases and J by 7 bases, with 18 bases between. The DNA for the CDR3 is TGCGCCAGCAGCAACCCAGACAGGGCGGGAGAGCAGTACTTC. Amino acid sequence: CASSNPDRAGEQYF.

This clone was detected only a few times. The chain has TRBV11-2 and TRBJ1-6, with a weak D call TRBD1 (6 bases). The CDR3 runs to 19 residues. Trimming removed 5 bases at V and 0 bases at J, with 20 bases between. The V gene's germline CDR1 is SGHAT and CDR2 FQNNGV. CDR3 sequence: CASSHTGYSLNSYNSPLHF. Here the CDR3 DNA reads TGTGCCAGCAGCCACACAGGGTACAGTTTAAACTCCTATAATTCACCCCTCCACTTT.

The chain carries TRBV10-3 and TRBJ2-3; 12 positions match TRBD2. The germline CDR1 and CDR2 sequences are ENHRY and SYGVKD. V trimming: 5 bases; J trimming: 10 bases; junction bases outside the gene matches: 10. The CDR3 loop spans 15 amino acids. The CDR3 here is CAISLTSGGTSAQYF. CDR3 DNA: TGTGCCATCAGTCTTACTAGCGGGGGGACTAGCGCGCAGTATTTT.

The chain carries TRBV7-3 and TRBJ2-1; 9 bases line up with TRBD2. J lost 6 bases, V lost 7 bases, and 10 bases had no gene match. The CDR3 is 15 amino acids. From germline, CDR1 is SGHTA and CDR2 FQGTGA. This chain's CDR3 is CASTIGIAGVNEQFF. The CDR3, as DNA: TGTGCCAGCACCATCGGTATAGCGGGGGTCAATGAGCAGTTCTTC.